These T cell receptor beta chains were read from a single sample in a study of T cells in Graves' hyperthyroidism and ophthalmopathy. TCRdb passed the multiplex PCR reads through MiXCR, listing each CDR3 protein once. The repertoire has a few hundred thousand distinct CDR3 sequences, approximately 14% of them found once; the top ten carry 5.3%. The sequenced material came from blood. These receptors came from a young woman with Graves' hyperthyroidism. Each CDR3 is given with its conserved first and last residue. A D gene is named only where the DNA matches it firmly. Size values are once, few and many counts, or a class for expanded clones, and some rows have none.

cdr3_length,clone_size,d_call,v_call,j_call,cdr3_aa,cdr3_nt
15,many,-,TRBV28,TRBJ2-7,CASSLGGRIAYEQYF,TGTGCCAGCAGTTTAGGAGGGCGGATCGCCTACGAGCAGTACTTC
16,many,-,TRBV3-1,TRBJ2-4,CASSQDFGLAKNIQYF,TGTGCCAGCAGCCAAGATTTCGGACTAGCCAAAAACATTCAGTACTTC
14,-,-,TRBV19,TRBJ1-5,CASARPGFGQPQHF,TGTGCCAGCGCTCGGCCTGGCTTTGGTCAGCCCCAGCATTTT
15,many,TRBD1,TRBV6-2/TRBV6-3,TRBJ2-7,CASSLRDRGRGEQYF,TGTGCCAGCAGTTTAAGGGACAGGGGGCGAGGTGAGCAGTACTTC
14,few,-,TRBV20-1,TRBJ1-5,CSASRVKGNQPQHF,TGCAGTGCTAGTAGGGTGAAGGGGAATCAGCCCCAGCATTTT
12,many,-,TRBV2,TRBJ2-3,CASGDDWDTQYF,TGTGCCAGCGGGGACGACTGGGATACGCAGTATTTT
15,many,-,TRBV11-2,TRBJ2-3,CASSLSPGFTDTQYF,TGTGCCAGCAGCTTATCGCCAGGTTTCACAGATACGCAGTATTTT
14,-,TRBD1,TRBV29-1,TRBJ1-4,CSGGQGRTNEKLFF,TGCAGCGGCGGACAGGGGCGAACTAATGAAAAACTGTTTTTT
17,few,TRBD2,TRBV6-1,TRBJ2-3,CASRAGLAVTSTDTQYF,TGTGCCAGCAGAGCGGGACTAGCGGTAACTAGCACAGATACGCAGTATTTT
15,many,-,TRBV12-3/TRBV12-4,TRBJ1-4,CASSHVGIGGEKLFF,TGTGCCAGCAGTCACGTCGGGATAGGAGGCGAAAAACTGTTTTTT
15,-,-,TRBV7-2,TRBJ1-3,CASSSKNRSGNTIYF,TGTGCCAGCAGCTCAAAAAACAGAAGTGGAAACACCATATATTTT
13,-,-,TRBV6-5,TRBJ1-2,CASSYRVGDGYTF,TGTGCCAGCAGTTACAGGGTGGGGGATGGCTACACCTTC
17,-,TRBD2,TRBV5-1,TRBJ2-5,CASSPGLAGEFLETQYF,TGCGCCAGCAGCCCCGGGCTAGCGGGAGAATTCTTGGAGACCCAGTACTTC
17,many,TRBD2,TRBV5-1,TRBJ2-1,CASSLLGLAGGYNEQFF,TGCGCCAGCAGCTTGCTTGGGCTAGCGGGAGGGTACAATGAGCAGTTCTTC
16,few,-,TRBV27,TRBJ2-5,CASSPTPTGYQETQYF,TGTGCCAGCAGTCCCACCCCGACGGGTTATCAAGAGACCCAGTACTTC
13,many,-,TRBV10-2,TRBJ1-1,CASGLGMNTEAFF,TGCGCCAGCGGGTTGGGTATGAACACTGAAGCTTTCTTT
14,many,-,TRBV20-1,TRBJ2-7,CSAPNRAGAYEQYF,TGCAGTGCGCCCAACAGGGCGGGGGCCTACGAGCAGTACTTC
13,-,-,TRBV27,TRBJ2-1,CASSSVGYNEQFF,TGTGCCAGCAGTTCGGTAGGGTACAATGAGCAGTTCTTC
13,many,-,TRBV28,TRBJ1-2,CASSSLENYGYTF,TGTGCCAGCAGCTCTTTAGAAAACTATGGCTACACCTTC
18,-,TRBD2,TRBV4-2,TRBJ2-7,CASSHGTSGSVWAYEQYF,TGTGCCAGCAGCCACGGGACTAGCGGGAGTGTTTGGGCCTACGAGCAGTACTTC
18,many,TRBD2,TRBV6-6,TRBJ2-1,CASSYSRASGIDRNEQFF,TGTGCCAGCAGTTACTCGAGGGCTAGCGGGATTGACCGGAATGAGCAGTTCTTC
12,many,-,TRBV12-3/TRBV12-4,TRBJ2-5,CASSFGRETQYF,TGTGCCAGCAGTTTTGGTCGAGAGACCCAGTACTTC
14,many,-,TRBV28,TRBJ2-3,CASRSAHSTDTQYF,TGTGCCAGCAGGTCAGCGCATAGCACAGATACGCAGTATTTT
14,-,TRBD2,TRBV30,TRBJ2-7,CAWSVGPSGTEQYF,TGTGCCTGGAGTGTGGGCCCTAGCGGGACCGAGCAGTACTTC
14,few,-,TRBV27,TRBJ2-7,CASSLFGGAYEQYF,TGTGCCAGCAGTTTATTTGGAGGGGCCTACGAGCAGTACTTC
18,-,-,TRBV4-3,TRBJ2-1,CASSQDWRQRSSYNEQFF,TGCGCCAGCAGCCAAGATTGGAGACAGCGCAGCTCCTACAATGAGCAGTTCTTC
12,-,-,TRBV3-1,TRBJ1-2,CASRHSRGGYTF,TGTGCCAGCAGGCACAGCCGGGGGGGCTACACCTTC
18,many,TRBD2,TRBV7-3,TRBJ2-1,CASSLLPKLAGGSNEQFF,TGTGCCAGCAGCTTACTACCAAAACTAGCGGGAGGCAGCAATGAGCAGTTCTTC
14,few,-,TRBV13,TRBJ1-4,CASSLASANEKLFF,TGTGCCAGCAGCTTGGCCAGCGCTAATGAAAAACTGTTTTTT
14,many,-,TRBV3-1,TRBJ2-7,CASSQELSPYEQYF,TGTGCCAGCAGCCAAGAACTTTCCCCCTACGAGCAGTACTTC
13,many,TRBD1,TRBV20-1,TRBJ1-5,CSARGQLNQPQHF,TGCAGTGCTAGGGGACAGTTAAATCAGCCCCAGCATTTT
13,many,-,TRBV27,TRBJ2-3,CASLGKSTDTQYF,TGTGCCAGCCTTGGAAAAAGCACAGATACGCAGTATTTT
15,few,-,TRBV30,TRBJ2-3,CAWSVAAPSTDTQYF,TGTGCCTGGAGTGTAGCGGCCCCAAGCACAGATACGCAGTATTTT
10,many,-,TRBV29-1,TRBJ2-7,CSAGSYEQYF,TGCAGCGCGGGGTCGTACGAGCAGTACTTC
14,many,-,TRBV7-8,TRBJ2-7,CASSWGGRSYEQYF,TGTGCCAGCAGCTGGGGGGGCAGGAGCTACGAGCAGTACTTC
16,few,-,TRBV9,TRBJ2-1,CASSVGVSGSYNEQFF,TGTGCCAGCAGCGTAGGGGTTAGCGGCTCCTACAATGAGCAGTTCTTC
13,many,-,TRBV6-2/TRBV6-3,TRBJ2-6,CASGDSGANVLTF,TGTGCCAGCGGGGACTCTGGGGCCAACGTCCTGACTTTC
13,few,-,TRBV6-2/TRBV6-3,TRBJ2-5,CASYYRVGETQYF,TGTGCCAGCTACTACAGGGTCGGGGAGACCCAGTACTTC
15,many,TRBD2,TRBV27,TRBJ2-3,CASSLTSGAGDTQYF,TGTGCCAGCAGTTTGACTAGCGGGGCGGGGGATACGCAGTATTTT
12,many,-,TRBV6-1,TRBJ1-1,CASSGDGDEAFF,TGTGCCAGCAGTGGGGACGGAGATGAAGCTTTCTTT
18,many,TRBD1,TRBV2,TRBJ2-7,CASSGRFLGTENSYEQYF,TGTGCCAGCAGCGGAAGATTCCTTGGGACAGAAAATAGCTACGAGCAGTACTTC
17,many,-,TRBV28,TRBJ2-1,CASDTRWWGSSYNEQFF,TGTGCCAGCGATACCCGCTGGTGGGGGAGCTCCTACAATGAGCAGTTCTTC
14,many,TRBD1,TRBV28,TRBJ1-2,CASSSGISQGAGTF,TGTGCCAGCAGTTCGGGGATTTCACAGGGGGCAGGCACCTTC
14,many,-,TRBV18,TRBJ1-5,CASSPNGGNQPQHF,TGTGCCAGCTCACCTAACGGAGGTAATCAGCCCCAGCATTTT